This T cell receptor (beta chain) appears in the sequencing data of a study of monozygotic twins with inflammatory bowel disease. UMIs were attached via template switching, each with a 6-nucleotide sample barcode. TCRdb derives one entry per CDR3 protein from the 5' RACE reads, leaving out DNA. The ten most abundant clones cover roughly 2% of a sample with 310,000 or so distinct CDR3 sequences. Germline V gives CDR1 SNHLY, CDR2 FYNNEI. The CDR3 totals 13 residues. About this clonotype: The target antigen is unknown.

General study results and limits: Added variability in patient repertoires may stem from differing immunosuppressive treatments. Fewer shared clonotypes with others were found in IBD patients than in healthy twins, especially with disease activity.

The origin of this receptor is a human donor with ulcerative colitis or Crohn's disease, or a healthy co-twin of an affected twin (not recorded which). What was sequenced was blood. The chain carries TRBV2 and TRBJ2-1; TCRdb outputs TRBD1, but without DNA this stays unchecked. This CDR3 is CARTLGTGNEQFF.